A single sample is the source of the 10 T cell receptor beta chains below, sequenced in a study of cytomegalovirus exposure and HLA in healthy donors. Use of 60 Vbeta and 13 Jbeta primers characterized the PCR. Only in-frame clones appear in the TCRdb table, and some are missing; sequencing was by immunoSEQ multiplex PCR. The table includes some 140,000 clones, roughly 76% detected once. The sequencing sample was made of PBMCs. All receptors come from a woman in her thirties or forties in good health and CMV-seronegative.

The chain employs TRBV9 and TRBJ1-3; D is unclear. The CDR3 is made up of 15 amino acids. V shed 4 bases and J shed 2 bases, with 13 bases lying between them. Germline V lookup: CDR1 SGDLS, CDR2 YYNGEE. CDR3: CASSPRFGAGNTIYF. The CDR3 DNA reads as TGTGCCAGCAGCCCCCGGTTCGGGGCTGGAAACACCATATATTTT.

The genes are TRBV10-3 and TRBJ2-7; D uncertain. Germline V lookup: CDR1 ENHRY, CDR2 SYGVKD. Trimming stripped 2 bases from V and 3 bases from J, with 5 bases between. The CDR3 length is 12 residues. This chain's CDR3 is CAISEGRYEQYV. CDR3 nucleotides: TGTGCCATCAGTGAGGGGCGCTACGAGCAGTACGTC.

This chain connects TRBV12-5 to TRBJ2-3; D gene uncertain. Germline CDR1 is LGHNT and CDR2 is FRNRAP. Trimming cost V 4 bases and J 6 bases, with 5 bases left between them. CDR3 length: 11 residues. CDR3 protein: CASGSPDTQYF. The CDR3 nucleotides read TGTGCTAGTGGTTCCCCGGATACGCAGTATTTT.

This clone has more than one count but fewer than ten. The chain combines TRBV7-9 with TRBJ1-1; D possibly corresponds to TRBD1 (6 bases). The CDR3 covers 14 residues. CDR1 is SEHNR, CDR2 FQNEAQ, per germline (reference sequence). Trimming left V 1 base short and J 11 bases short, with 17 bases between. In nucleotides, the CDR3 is TGTGCCAGCAGCTTAGAGCAGGGGTTCAGAGGGGCTTTCTTT. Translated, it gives CASSLEQGFRGAFF. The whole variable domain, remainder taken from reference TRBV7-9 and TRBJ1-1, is DTGVSQNPRHKITKRGQNVTFRCDPISEHNRLYWYRQTLGQGPEFLTYFQNEAQLEKSRLLSDRFSAERPKGSFSTLEIQRTEQGDSAMYLCASSLEQGFRGAFFGQGTRLTVV.

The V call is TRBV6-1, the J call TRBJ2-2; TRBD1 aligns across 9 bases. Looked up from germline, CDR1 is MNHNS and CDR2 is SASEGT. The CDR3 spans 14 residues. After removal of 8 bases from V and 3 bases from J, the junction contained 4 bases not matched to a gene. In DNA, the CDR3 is TGTGCCAGCCTTTGGACAGGGGACACCGGGGAGCTGTTTTTT. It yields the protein CASLWTGDTGELFF.

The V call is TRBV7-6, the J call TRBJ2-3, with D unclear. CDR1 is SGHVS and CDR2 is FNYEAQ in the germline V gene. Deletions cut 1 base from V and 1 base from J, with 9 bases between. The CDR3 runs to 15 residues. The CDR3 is CASSLGRVRTDTQYF. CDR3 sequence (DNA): TGTGCCAGCAGCTTAGGCCGGGTACGCACAGATACGCAGTATTTT. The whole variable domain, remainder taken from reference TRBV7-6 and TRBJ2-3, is GAGVSQSPRYKVTKRGQDVALRCDPISGHVSLYWYRQALGQGPEFLTYFNYEAQQDKSGLPNDRFSAERPEGSISTLTIQRTEQRDSAMYRCASSLGRVRTDTQYFGPGTRLTVL.

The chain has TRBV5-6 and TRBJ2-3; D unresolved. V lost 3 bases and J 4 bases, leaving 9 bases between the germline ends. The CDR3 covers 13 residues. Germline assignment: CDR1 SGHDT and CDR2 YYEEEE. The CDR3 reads CASSSSPSDTQYF. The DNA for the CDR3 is TGTGCCAGCAGCTCCTCTCCGTCAGATACGCAGTATTTT.

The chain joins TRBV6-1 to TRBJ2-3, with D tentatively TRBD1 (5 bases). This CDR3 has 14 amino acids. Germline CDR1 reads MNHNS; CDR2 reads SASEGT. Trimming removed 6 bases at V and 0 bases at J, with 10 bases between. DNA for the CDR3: TGTGCCAGCAGCCGCTCAGGGAGCACAGATACGCAGTATTTT. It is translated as CASSRSGSTDTQYF.

In nucleotides, the CDR3 is TGTGCCACCAGCAGAGATCAGCAGGGGACATACAATGAGCAGTTCTTC. Amino acid sequence: CATSRDQQGTYNEQFF. This chain joins TRBV15 and TRBJ2-1, with a weak D call TRBD1 (6 bases). Germline V gene sequence: CDR1 LNHNV, CDR2 YYDKDF (reference sequence). Trimming removed 0 bases from V and 4 bases from J, with 13 bases in between. The CDR3 consists of 16 residues. Using reference TRBV15 and TRBJ2-1 for the parts outside the CDR3, the full variable domain is DAMVIQNPRYQVTQFGKPVTLSCSQTLNHNVMYWYQQKSSQAPKLLFHYYDKDFNNEADTPDNFQSRRPNTSFCFLDIRSPGLGDTAMYLCATSRDQQGTYNEQFFGPGTRLTVL.

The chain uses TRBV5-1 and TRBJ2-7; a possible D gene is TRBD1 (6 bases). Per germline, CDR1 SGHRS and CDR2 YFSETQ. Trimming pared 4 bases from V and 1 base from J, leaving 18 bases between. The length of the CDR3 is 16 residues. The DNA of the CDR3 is TGCGCCAGCAGCAGGAGGTCAGGGGTCGAATCCTACGAGCAGTACTTC. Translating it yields CASSRRSGVESYEQYF. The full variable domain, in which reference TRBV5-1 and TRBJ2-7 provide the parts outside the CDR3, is KAGVTQTPRYLIKTRGQQVTLSCSPISGHRSVSWYQQTPGQGLQFLFEYFSETQRNKGNFPGRFSGRQFSNSRSEMNVSTLELGDSALYLCASSRRSGVESYEQYFGPGTRLTVT.